These T cell receptor beta chains were read from a single sample in a study of T cell responses to AZD1222 COVID-19 vaccine. Clones were sequenced by immunoSEQ multiplex PCR, and TCRdb holds only the in-frame ones, with some missing. The sample gives 130,000 or so clones, less than 90% of which show up once; 25% to 30% is in the top ten. This specimen was peripheral blood, taken on day 0 of AZD1222 vaccination. These receptors came from an adult in good health. CDR3s include the opening cysteine and the closing phenylalanine or tryptophan. Each record gives: clone size, J gene, V gene, D gene, CDR3 protein, CDR3 DNA. D genes are given only for firm matches. Rows may omit the clone size; those that give it use once, few, many or a size class.

size: NA; J: TRBJ1-1; V: TRBV7-9; D: NA; CDR3: CASSLPGGNEAFF; DNA: TGTGCCAGCAGCTTGCCCGGGGGCAATGAAGCTTTCTTT
size: NA; J: TRBJ1-5; V: TRBV10-3; D: NA; CDR3: CAINRDTNQPQHF; DNA: TGTGCCATCAACCGGGACACGAATCAGCCCCAGCATTTT
size: once; J: TRBJ2-7; V: TRBV27; D: TRBD2; CDR3: CASGWGGISYEQYF; DNA: TGTGCCAGCGGTTGGGGGGGAATCAGCTACGAGCAGTACTTC
size: NA; J: TRBJ1-5; V: TRBV6-5; D: NA; CDR3: CASSSRGGRQPQHF; DNA: TGTGCCAGCAGTTCCCGGGGGGGGAGACAGCCCCAGCATTTT
size: NA; J: TRBJ1-2; V: TRBV10-3; D: NA; CDR3: CAIRAGTSSSHGYTF; DNA: TGTGCCATCAGAGCAGGGACATCCTCAAGCCATGGCTACACCTTC
size: NA; J: TRBJ1-1; V: TRBV9; D: NA; CDR3: CASSVDPGHRYTEAFF; DNA: TGTGCCAGCAGCGTAGACCCGGGACATAGGTACACTGAAGCTTTCTTT
size: NA; J: TRBJ2-5; V: TRBV5-1; D: NA; CDR3: CASTPDRETQYF; DNA: TGCGCCAGCACCCCGGACCGGGAGACCCAGTACTTC
size: NA; J: TRBJ1-3; V: TRBV7-2; D: NA; CDR3: CASSRGGSNSGNTIYF; DNA: TGTGCCAGCAGCCGCGGGGGCTCAAACTCTGGAAACACCATATATTTT
size: once; J: TRBJ2-2; V: TRBV18; D: NA; CDR3: CASSQSRATGELFF; DNA: TGTGCCAGCTCACAATCACGCGCCACCGGGGAGCTGTTTTTT
size: NA; J: TRBJ2-7; V: TRBV7-2; D: NA; CDR3: CASSFVGDYEQYF; DNA: TGTGCCAGCAGCTTTGTGGGGGACTACGAGCAGTACTTC